This TCR beta chain appears in the sequencing data of a study of cytomegalovirus exposure and HLA in healthy donors. General study points: The authors listed 150 to 200 TCR beta chains as cytomegalovirus-associated. Common viral pathogens (according to a later analysis) appeared linked to several of the most significant clusters. When analyzed later, a missense DCLRE1C variant was found to be linked to TCR beta V- and J-gene trimming.

PCR was performed using 60 Vbeta and 13 Jbeta primers. Profiling relied on immunoSEQ multiplex PCR, and the TCRdb table lists in-frame clones only, not all of them. The sample carries roughly 89,000 clones, about 75% recorded once. Worth noting for this clone: The antigen remains undetermined.

The sample taken for sequencing was PBMCs. This receptor was obtained from a man aged 30-40 years in good health and CMV-seropositive.

The CDR3 spells CASSQGGDRGYTEAFF. The CDR3 DNA reads as TGCGCCAGCAGCCAAGGGGGGGACAGGGGGTACACTGAAGCTTTCTTT. V gene TRBV4-3 combines with J gene TRBJ1-1, with 11 bases lining up with TRBD1. Germline V CDR1 and CDR2: LGHNA, YSLEER. V trimming: 1 base; J trimming: 3 bases; junction bases outside the gene matches: 4. The CDR3 loop spans 16 amino acids.